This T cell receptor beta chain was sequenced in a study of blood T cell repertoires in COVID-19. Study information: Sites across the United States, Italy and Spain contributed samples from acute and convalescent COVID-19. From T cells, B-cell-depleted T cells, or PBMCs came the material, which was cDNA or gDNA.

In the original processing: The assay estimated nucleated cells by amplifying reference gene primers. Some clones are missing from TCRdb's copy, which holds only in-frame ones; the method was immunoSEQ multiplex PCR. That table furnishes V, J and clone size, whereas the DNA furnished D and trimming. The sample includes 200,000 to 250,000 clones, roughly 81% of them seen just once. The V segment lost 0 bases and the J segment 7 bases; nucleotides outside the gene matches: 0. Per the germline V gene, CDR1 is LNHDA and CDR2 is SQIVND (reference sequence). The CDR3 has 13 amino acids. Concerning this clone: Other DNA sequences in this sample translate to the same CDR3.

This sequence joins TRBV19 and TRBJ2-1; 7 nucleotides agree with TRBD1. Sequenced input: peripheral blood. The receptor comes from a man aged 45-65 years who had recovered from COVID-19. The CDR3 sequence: CASSIDRGNEQFF. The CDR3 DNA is TGTGCCAGTAGTATAGACAGGGGGAATGAGCAGTTCTTC.